This passage covers 17 T cell receptor beta chains from one sample sequenced in a study of cytomegalovirus exposure and HLA in healthy donors. Primers included in the PCR were 60 Vbeta and 13 Jbeta primers. Some clones are missing from TCRdb's copy, which holds only in-frame ones; the method was immunoSEQ multiplex PCR. Counted here are approximately 130,000 clones, 82% occurring once; the ten biggest clones make up less than 10%. Sequencing used PBMCs. Source of these receptors: a woman in her 50s in good health and CMV-seropositive.

The chain uses TRBV18 and TRBJ1-5, with a weak D call TRBD1 (6 bases). The germline gives CDR1 KGHSH, CDR2 LQKENI. V shed 2 bases and J shed 6 bases, with 17 bases lying between them. This CDR3 comprises 16 residues. The CDR3 nucleotides read TGTGCCAGCTCACCAATGCGCCGGGGGGCCGGTCAGCCCCAGCATTTT. Encoded protein: CASSPMRRGAGQPQHF.

The chain employs TRBV5-1 and TRBJ2-7, with 8 bases lining up with TRBD1. The CDR3 totals 14 residues. Germline CDR1 SGHRS, CDR2 YFSETQ. With 2 bases clipped from V and 3 bases from J, the junction kept 4 bases outside the gene matches. This CDR3 is CASSLNTGGYEQYF. As DNA, the CDR3 is TGCGCCAGCAGCTTAAACACAGGGGGCTACGAGCAGTACTTC. Supplemented by reference TRBV5-1 and TRBJ2-7, the full variable domain reads KAGVTQTPRYLIKTRGQQVTLSCSPISGHRSVSWYQQTPGQGLQFLFEYFSETQRNKGNFPGRFSGRQFSNSRSEMNVSTLELGDSALYLCASSLNTGGYEQYFGPGTRLTVT.

The chain uses TRBV5-1 and TRBJ2-1, with a weak D call TRBD2 (8 bases). The CDR3 spans 17 residues. With 4 bases removed from V and 2 bases from J, the gap between germline ends came to 19 bases. From germline, CDR1 is SGHRS and CDR2 YFSETQ. The CDR3 coding sequence is TGCGCCAGCAGCCCGGGAGGGGGCGCGGTCCCCTACAATGAGCAGTTCTTC. Amino acids: CASSPGGGAVPYNEQFF.

The CDR3 here is CASSPQLQEGYGYTF. Here the CDR3 DNA reads TGTGCCAGCTCACCACAACTCCAGGAGGGCTATGGCTACACCTTC. The chain is built from TRBV18 and TRBJ1-2, with D hard to call. V dropped 1 base and J dropped 4 bases, with 13 bases sitting between them. The CDR3 consists of 15 residues. Germline-derived CDR1 and CDR2 are KGHSH and LQKENI.

This clone was counted only a few times. At one end the junction does not follow the germline gene, possibly because of a read error. The V and J genes are TRBV7-9 and TRBJ2-1; TRBD1 agrees at 7 bases. The CDR3 has 16 amino acids. Germline values: CDR1 SEHNR, CDR2 FQNEAQ (reference sequence). The DNA of the CDR3 is TGTTCCAGCAGCTCCTCAAGAGGGACAGATTACAATGAGCAGTTCTTC. Protein: CSSSSSRGTDYNEQFF.

The chain links TRBV7-9 to TRBJ2-7; 9 positions match TRBD2. The CDR3 has 13 amino acids. V lost 11 bases to trimming and J lost 2 bases; unmatched junction nucleotides: 7. Germline values: CDR1 SEHNR, CDR2 FQNEAQ (reference sequence). The CDR3 DNA sequence: TGTGCCGCGGGGGGGGAATTCACCTACGAGCAGTACTTC. It is translated as CAAGGEFTYEQYF.

In its sample, this clone was seen once. The chain has TRBV11-3 and TRBJ2-5, with a possible D match to TRBD2 (6 bases). The J call may not be correct, given that the DNA end is closer to TRBJ2-7. This CDR3 has 14 residues. CDR1 and CDR2 from the germline V gene are SGHNT and YENEEA. CDR3 region: CASSASGSSYEQYF. In DNA form, the CDR3 reads TGTGCCAGCAGCGCATCCGGGAGCTCCTACGAGCAGTACTTC.

The chain joins TRBV2 to TRBJ1-5; 7 bases are a match to TRBD1. Per the germline V gene, CDR1 is SNHLY and CDR2 is FYNNEI. After removal of 7 bases from V and 1 base from J, the junction contained 1 base not matched to a gene. The CDR3 runs to 13 residues. The chain's CDR3 is CASKGQSNQPQHF. The CDR3 DNA sequence: TGTGCCAGCAAGGGACAGAGCAATCAGCCCCAGCATTTT.

The rearrangement uses TRBV7-9 and TRBJ1-2, with a weak D call TRBD1 (5 bases). The CDR3 is 14 residues long. Trimming took 8 bases from V and 8 from J, leaving 21 bases between them. CDR1 and CDR2 (germline): SEHNR, FQNEAQ (reference sequence). As DNA, the CDR3 is TGTGCCAGCGGTATGGGAAATGGGGCTGGCGGCTACACCTTC. Translating gives CASGMGNGAGGYTF.

A few counts support this clone. V is TRBV7-9 and J is TRBJ1-1; the D is unclear. Germline CDR1 reads SEHNR; CDR2 reads FQNEAQ (reference sequence). CDR3 length: 14 amino acids. The V and J ends lost 3 bases and 1 base respectively, with 9 bases between them. The CDR3 coding sequence is TGTGCCAGCAGCTTCAGGACTCGGAACACTGAAGCTTTCTTT. Translated: CASSFRTRNTEAFF.

J is TRBJ1-5 and V is TRBV27; no definite D call. Germline V CDR1 and CDR2: MNHEY, SMNVEV (reference sequence). The CDR3 runs to 13 residues. V lost 3 bases, J lost 7 bases, and 10 bases lay in between. The chain's CDR3 is CASSLGPRQPQHF. The CDR3 DNA reads TGTGCCAGCAGTTTGGGCCCAAGGCAGCCCCAGCATTTT.

The rearrangement joins TRBV6-5 to TRBJ2-3; 8 bases agree with TRBD1. This CDR3 contains 15 residues. V shed 7 bases, J shed 2 bases, and the junction held 8 bases outside the gene matches. CDR1 is MNHEY and CDR2 is SVGAGI in the germline V gene. In DNA, the CDR3 is TGTGCCAGCACATACGACAGGGGATCCACAGATACGCAGTATTTT. This sequence encodes CASTYDRGSTDTQYF.

This clone was seen a handful of times. The chain has TRBV5-1 and TRBJ2-2; D perhaps matches TRBD1 (6 bases). CDR1 SGHRS and CDR2 YFSETQ come from the germline V gene. Between the trimmed V and J ends, which lost 7 bases and 0 bases, there was a span of 13 bases. The CDR3 runs to 15 residues. The CDR3 bases are TGCGCCAGCGAACAACAGGGATCGAACACCGGGGAGCTGTTTTTT. It codes for CASEQQGSNTGELFF.

The V gene is TRBV7-9, the J gene TRBJ1-4, with TRBD1 matching 11 bases. The CDR3 contains 19 residues. Trimming took 5 bases from V and 6 from J; bases not matched to a gene: 17. CDR1 is SEHNR, CDR2 FQNEAQ, per germline (reference sequence). The CDR3 spells CASSPAWTGGRVLYEKLFF. In nucleotides, the CDR3 is TGTGCCAGCAGCCCCGCTTGGACAGGGGGCAGGGTATTGTATGAAAAACTGTTTTTT.

This clone came up once. This chain connects TRBV28 to TRBJ1-2, with 8 bases lining up with TRBD1. The CDR3 has 14 residues. V gave up 4 bases and J gave up 1 base; unmatched junction bases: 2. Germline V CDR1 and CDR2: MDHEN, SYDVKM. The CDR3 bases are TGTGCCAGCAGTTCTGGACAGGGTAACTATGGCTACACCTTC. The encoded protein is CASSSGQGNYGYTF.

The J gene is TRBJ2-2, the V gene TRBV7-3; TRBD1 aligns across 10 bases. Looked up from germline, CDR1 is SGHTA and CDR2 is FQGTGA. With 1 base clipped from V and 7 bases from J, the junction kept 12 bases outside the gene matches. This CDR3 is 18 amino acids long. This CDR3 reads CASSLNPPGTGVDGELFF. The CDR3 region has the DNA TGTGCCAGCAGCTTAAATCCCCCCGGGACAGGGGTAGACGGGGAGCTGTTTTTT. Together with reference TRBV7-3 and TRBJ2-2, the CDR3 gives the full variable domain: GAGVSQTPSNKVTEKGKYVELRCDPISGHTALYWYRQSLGQGPEFLIYFQGTGAADDSGLPNDRFFAVRPEGSVSTLKIQRTERGDSAVYLCASSLNPPGTGVDGELFFGEGSRLTVL.

The chain employs TRBV6-5 and TRBJ2-1, with 9 positions matching TRBD2. The CDR3 runs 16 residues. From germline, CDR1 is MNHEY and CDR2 SVGAGI. Trimming cost V 2 bases and J 1 base; bases outside gene matches: 3. CDR3 sequence: CASSYAGGPSYNEQFF. The DNA of the CDR3 is TGTGCCAGCAGTTACGCGGGGGGGCCGTCCTACAATGAGCAGTTCTTC.